These 14 T cell receptor beta chains share one sample of origin, sequenced in a study of beta chain features in type 1 diabetes. Investigators reverse transcribed all isolated RNA, so they sequenced expressed TCRB transcripts. Generated by immunoSEQ multiplex PCR, the TCRdb table keeps only in-frame clones and is missing some. The sample has 250,000 to 400,000 clones, approximately 14% seen once. Sequencing was performed on central memory CD4+ T cells from blood. All receptors come from a man younger than 45 in good health.

CDR3 nucleotides: TGTGCCAGCATGGACAGGGATTCCTACGAGCAGTACTTC. This sequence encodes CASMDRDSYEQYF. The J gene is TRBJ2-7, the V gene TRBV2; the match to TRBD1 covers 8 bases. V shed 7 bases, J shed 1 base, and the junction held 3 bases outside the gene matches. CDR3 size: 13 residues. Germline V gene data show CDR1 as SNHLY and CDR2 as FYNNEI.

This clone was seen a handful of times. This chain joins TRBV5-5 and TRBJ2-2; maybe TRBD1 (6 bases). Germline CDR1 is SGHKS and CDR2 is YYEKEE (reference sequence). V gave up 4 bases and J gave up 0 bases, with 13 bases separating them. This CDR3 is 16 amino acids long. The CDR3 bases are TGTGCCAGCAGCCTGCAGGGGACGACGAACACCGGGGAGCTGTTTTTT. This codes for CASSLQGTTNTGELFF.

There are a few counts of this clone. The chain is built from TRBV7-9 and TRBJ2-3; D is uncertain. Germline assignment: CDR1 SEHNR and CDR2 FQNEAQ (reference sequence). This CDR3 is 14 amino acids long. The V end lost 2 bases, the J end lost 4 bases, and 10 bases lay between the germline ends. The CDR3, as DNA: TGTGCCAGCAGCTTATCGATTGGCGCAGATACGCAGTATTTT. It yields the protein CASSLSIGADTQYF.

This clone occurred many times. The V gene is TRBV14, the J gene TRBJ2-1; D remains unclear. Trimming pared 0 bases from V and 7 bases from J, leaving 10 bases between. The V gene's germline CDR1 is SGHDN and CDR2 FVKESK. CDR3 length: 14 residues. The CDR3 nucleotides are TGTGCCAGCAGCCAAGATCTGACCCTAAATGAGCAGTTCTTC. Translating it yields CASSQDLTLNEQFF.

This clone has just a few counts. The chain employs TRBV14 and TRBJ2-5; 13 nucleotides agree with TRBD2. CDR1 and CDR2 (germline): SGHDN, FVKESK. Trimming removed 4 bases from V and 5 bases from J; junction bases left unmatched: 10. The CDR3 covers 17 residues. The CDR3, as DNA: TGTGCCAGCAGCCTTAGACAGGGACTAGCGGGGATGGAGACCCAGTACTTC. It translates to CASSLRQGLAGMETQYF.

This clone was picked up a small number of times. The J gene is TRBJ1-2, the V gene TRBV7-2; D remains ambiguous. Germline CDR1 SGHTA, CDR2 FQGNSA. With 1 base removed from V and 5 bases from J, the gap between germline ends came to 11 bases. The CDR3 totals 14 residues. CDR3 sequence: CASSLDWTVYGYTF. The CDR3 DNA is TGTGCCAGCAGCTTAGATTGGACGGTTTATGGCTACACCTTC.

The V gene is TRBV2, the J gene TRBJ2-7; D possibly matches TRBD1 or TRBD2 (5 bases each). The CDR3 runs 14 residues. V gave up 3 bases and J gave up 9 bases, with 18 bases separating them. Germline lookup yields CDR1 SNHLY and CDR2 FYNNEI. CDR3: CASSETLGTGVQYV. CDR3 nucleotides: TGTGCCAGCAGTGAGACTTTGGGGACGGGCGTGCAGTACGTC.

The J gene is TRBJ1-4, the V gene TRBV5-7; 11 nucleotides line up with TRBD1. TRBV5-7 is an open reading frame, and its role is uncertain. After removal of 2 bases from V and 7 bases from J, the junction contained 13 bases not matched to a gene. CDR3 length equals 18 residues. The CDR3 coding sequence is TGTGCCAGCAGCTTCGTCATACTGGACAGGGGGCGTAGTGAAAAACTGTTTTTT. Its translation: CASSFVILDRGRSEKLFF.

At least ten counts were recorded for this clone. V gene TRBV19 combines with J gene TRBJ2-2; 9 nucleotides match TRBD1. The ends lost 6 bases at V and 5 bases at J; junction bases unmatched: 7. Germline CDR1 is LNHDA and CDR2 is SQIVND (reference sequence). CDR3 length equals 15 residues. The CDR3 protein is CASSSGQGWTGELFF. CDR3 nucleotide sequence: TGTGCCAGTAGCTCCGGACAGGGGTGGACCGGGGAGCTGTTTTTT.

V gene TRBV5-1 combines with J gene TRBJ1-2; TRBD1 is a possible D gene (5 bases). V lost 7 bases and J lost 2, with 12 bases in between. Germline V lookup: CDR1 SGHRS, CDR2 YFSETQ. This CDR3 is built from 13 residues. CDR3 DNA sequence: TGCGCCAGCCGAGACGAGGGGAACTATGGCTACACCTTC. Protein sequence: CASRDEGNYGYTF.

This clone was detected a few times. This sequence joins TRBV5-4 and TRBJ2-3; D is tentatively TRBD1 or TRBD2 (6 bases each). The germline CDR1 and CDR2 sequences are SGHNT and YYREEE (reference sequence). The CDR3 runs 14 residues. The V end lost 0 bases, the J end lost 4 bases, and 9 bases lay between the germline ends. The CDR3 bases are TGTGCCAGCAGCTTGGAGGGGGGATCAGATACGCAGTATTTT. Protein: CASSLEGGSDTQYF.

The rearrangement links TRBV7-9 to TRBJ2-7, with D perhaps being TRBD1 or TRBD2 (5 bases each). The V end was cut by 5 bases, the J end by 5 bases, with 19 bases between. The CDR3 consists of 15 residues. CDR1 is SEHNR, CDR2 FQNEAQ, per germline (reference sequence). The CDR3 protein is CASSPGTLGSDEQYF. CDR3 nucleotides: TGTGCCAGCAGCCCCGGGACCCTAGGGTCCGACGAGCAGTACTTC.

This clone was counted between two and nine times. The chain recombines TRBV19 with TRBJ1-2; 7 positions agree with TRBD1. The CDR3 extends over 16 amino acids. Germline assignment: CDR1 LNHDA and CDR2 SQIVND (reference sequence). With 4 bases clipped from V and 4 bases from J, the junction kept 12 bases outside the gene matches. CDR3 DNA: TGTGCCAGTAGTAGACGAGACAGGGCCTATTCCTATGGCTACACCTTC. Protein product: CASSRRDRAYSYGYTF.

The chain has TRBV18 and TRBJ1-3; 9 positions agree with TRBD1. V trimming: 4 bases; J trimming: 3 bases; junction bases outside the gene matches: 4. This CDR3 is 15 amino acids long. Germline values: CDR1 KGHSH, CDR2 LQKENI. The DNA of the CDR3 is TGTGCCAGCTCACTCGGGACAGGGCTTGGAAACACCATATATTTT. Translating gives CASSLGTGLGNTIYF.